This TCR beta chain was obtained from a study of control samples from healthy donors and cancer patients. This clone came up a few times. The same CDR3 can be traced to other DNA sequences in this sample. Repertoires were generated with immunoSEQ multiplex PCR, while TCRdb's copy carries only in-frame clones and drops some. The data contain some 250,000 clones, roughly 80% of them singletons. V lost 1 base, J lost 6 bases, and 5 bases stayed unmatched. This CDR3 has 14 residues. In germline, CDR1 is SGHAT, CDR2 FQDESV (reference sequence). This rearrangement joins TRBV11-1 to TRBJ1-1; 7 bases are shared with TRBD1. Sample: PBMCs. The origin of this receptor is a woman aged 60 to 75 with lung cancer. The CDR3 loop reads CASSLGRGTAEAFF. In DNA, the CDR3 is TGTGCCAGCAGCTTAGGCAGGGGGACCGCTGAAGCTTTCTTT.